This TCR beta chain was observed in a study of spatial heterogeneity in lung cancer. Individually, TCR cDNA molecules were each labelled with a unique molecular identifier. MiXCR, applied by TCRdb to the 5' RACE reads, yields one record per CDR3 protein. The data hold approximately 81,000 distinct CDR3 sequences, with roughly an eighth observed a single time. Time point meaning: sample taken at primary tumor resection. Whole RNA, which was extracted from tumor, nontumor lung tissue or frozen PBMC, was sequenced without any cell sorting. 72 TRACERx patients with early, untreated non-small cell lung cancer donated samples. V shed 5 bases and J shed 7 bases, with 21 bases lying between them. The germline CDR1 and CDR2 sequences are MNHEY and SVGAGI. CDR3 size: 15 residues.

The chain links TRBV6-5 to TRBJ2-7, with D hard to call. The origin of this receptor is a male donor with early-stage non-small cell lung cancer. The source material was PBMCs, sampled at surgery. This CDR3 is CASSPRGPPKREQYF. The CDR3 nucleotides read TGTGCCAGCAGTCCCCGAGGACCGCCAAAAAGGGAGCAGTACTTC.